The source of this TCR beta chain is a study of blood T cell repertoires in COVID-19. Clones were sequenced by immunoSEQ multiplex PCR, and TCRdb holds only the in-frame ones, with some missing. The data show about 270,000 clones, approximately 88% seen once. Germline assignment: CDR1 SGHNT and CDR2 YYREEE (reference sequence). With V trimmed by 3 bases and J by 7 bases, 13 bases remained unmatched. The CDR3 runs 16 residues. The chain links TRBV5-4 to TRBJ2-7; 10 nucleotides match TRBD2. Specimen: PBMCs or T cells enriched from blood (not recorded which). This clonotype originated in a woman aged 30 to 39 who had recovered from COVID-19. The CDR3 nucleotides are TGTGCCAGCAGCTCCCTCGCTGGAGCGGGAGGGGGGGAGCAGTACTTC. This translates into CASSSLAGAGGGEQYF.